These 19 T cell receptor beta chains were all obtained from the same sample, sequenced in a study of cytomegalovirus exposure and HLA in healthy donors. The PCR employed 60 Vbeta primers together with 13 Jbeta primers. Clones were sequenced by immunoSEQ multiplex PCR, and TCRdb holds only the in-frame ones, with some missing. In all, the sample yields around 120,000 clones. The specimen sequenced was PBMCs. Receptors were obtained from a man aged 45-65 years in good health and CMV-seronegative.

This chain links TRBV5-8 with TRBJ1-2, with TRBD1 matching over 7 bases. CDR3 length equals 14 residues. Germline V gene sequence: CDR1 SGHTS, CDR2 YDEGEE. The trim removed 2 bases at V and 7 bases at J, leaving 8 bases unmatched. The CDR3 DNA is TGTGCCAGCAGCTTACAGGGGTATAGTCGTGGCTACACCTTC. This gives the protein CASSLQGYSRGYTF. The whole variable domain, remainder taken from reference TRBV5-8 and TRBJ1-2, is EAGVTQSPTHLIKTRGQQATLRCSPISGHTSVYWYQQALGLGLQFLLWYDEGEERNRGNFPPRFSGRQFPNYSSELNVNALELEDSALYLCASSLQGYSRGYTFGSGTRLTVV.

The chain joins TRBV5-1 to TRBJ2-7; 11 nucleotides agree with TRBD2. V gave up 0 bases and J gave up 6 bases; unmatched junction bases: 5. Germline CDR1 reads SGHRS; CDR2 reads YFSETQ. This CDR3 contains 15 residues. The DNA for the CDR3 is TGCGCCAGCAGCTTGGAGACTAGCGGGATCCTCGAGCAGTACTTC. Amino acid sequence: CASSLETSGILEQYF.

The genes are TRBV5-1 and TRBJ2-1; 11 bases are shared with TRBD2. Germline CDR1 reads SGHRS; CDR2 reads YFSETQ. The CDR3 extends over 18 amino acids. V lost 4 bases and J lost 9; bases outside the gene matches: 18. The CDR3 loop is CASSLQLAGGHILSEQFF. CDR3 in DNA: TGCGCCAGCAGCCTGCAGCTAGCGGGGGGCCATATATTAAGTGAGCAGTTCTTC.

The chain recombines TRBV4-3 with TRBJ2-6; tentative D call: TRBD1 (5 bases). The CDR3 is 19 amino acids. The V gene's germline CDR1 is LGHNA and CDR2 YSLEER. Trimming left V 0 bases short and J 0 bases short, with 15 bases between. CDR3 nucleotide sequence: TGCGCCAGCAGCCAAGATTTGGCAGGGTACTCCTCTGGGGCCAACGTCCTGACTTTC. It is translated as CASSQDLAGYSSGANVLTF.

The V and J genes are TRBV4-3 and TRBJ2-2; D unclear. Germline CDR1 is LGHNA and CDR2 is YSLEER. V lost 4 bases and J 5 bases, leaving 5 bases between the germline ends. The CDR3 has 12 residues. CDR3 coding DNA: TGCGCCAGCAGCCGGAGAACCGGGGAGCTGTTTTTT. It specifies CASSRRTGELFF.

The rearrangement uses TRBV12-5 and TRBJ1-1; D might be TRBD1 (6 bases). Germline V gene sequence: CDR1 LGHNT, CDR2 FRNRAP. There are 14 residues in the CDR3. V lost 1 base to trimming and J lost 3 bases, with 9 bases between them. Here the CDR3 reads CASGLETGYTEAFF. The CDR3 region has the DNA TGTGCTAGTGGTTTGGAAACAGGGTACACTGAAGCTTTCTTT.

This sequence joins TRBV7-6 and TRBJ2-1; 10 nucleotides line up with TRBD2. This CDR3 is 15 amino acids long. Germline V gene data show CDR1 as SGHVS and CDR2 as FNYEAQ. V was pared by 4 bases and J by 2 bases, with 2 bases of the junction left unmatched. The CDR3 DNA reads TGTGCCAGCAGCTCCACTAGCGGGGCCTACAATGAGCAGTTCTTC. Translating it yields CASSSTSGAYNEQFF.

The chain links TRBV30 to TRBJ1-2; weak D call: TRBD1 (6 bases). Germline-derived CDR1 and CDR2 are GTSNPN and SVGIG (reference sequence). There are 12 residues in the CDR3. The V end lost 8 bases, the J end lost 6 bases, and 16 bases lay between the germline ends. CDR3 protein: CAGGRQGNGYTF. CDR3 bases: TGTGCCGGGGGTAGGCAGGGGAATGGCTACACCTTC.

The CDR3 here is CASSSRVGYGYTF. CDR3 nucleotide sequence: TGTGCCAGCAGCTCCAGGGTCGGCTATGGCTACACCTTC. This chain connects TRBV5-6 to TRBJ1-2, with D perhaps matching TRBD1 (5 bases). The CDR3 has 13 residues. The germline gives CDR1 SGHDT, CDR2 YYEEEE. The ends were cut back, 3 bases at V and 4 bases at J, with 10 bases in the middle.

This rearrangement joins TRBV4-2 to TRBJ2-5; 7 positions match TRBD1. V was clipped by 3 bases and J by 2 bases; unmatched bases: 3. The CDR3 loop spans 14 amino acids. Germline V gives CDR1 LGHNA, CDR2 YNFKEQ. Here the CDR3 reads CASSHLGQQETQYF. For the CDR3, the DNA is TGTGCCAGCAGCCATCTGGGACAGCAAGAGACCCAGTACTTC.

The V call is TRBV30, the J call TRBJ1-1; D not certain. CDR1 and CDR2 from the germline V gene are GTSNPN and SVGIG (reference sequence). The CDR3 spans 14 residues. V was cut by 4 bases and J by 4 bases, with 16 bases left in between. Here the CDR3 reads CAWTLNWGGTEAFF. In DNA, the CDR3 is TGTGCCTGGACCTTAAACTGGGGAGGCACTGAAGCTTTCTTT.

The chain uses TRBV7-2 and TRBJ2-4; D may be TRBD1 (6 bases). Germline V gene lookup returns CDR1 SGHTA and CDR2 FQGNSA. The CDR3 sequence is 16 residues long. Trimming removed 3 bases from V and 3 bases from J, with 15 bases in between. The CDR3 DNA reads as TGTGCCAGCAGCTTGTCCCCGGGACAAGACAAAAACATTCAGTACTTC. Translated: CASSLSPGQDKNIQYF.

The chain is built from TRBV7-2 and TRBJ2-5; D may be TRBD2 (6 bases). The V end was cut by 5 bases, the J end by 5 bases, with 15 bases between. The germline gives CDR1 SGHTA, CDR2 FQGNSA. This CDR3 is built from 14 residues. For the CDR3, the DNA is TGTGCCAGCAGCGCCCTGGGGGGTCGGGAGACCCAGTACTTC. It codes for CASSALGGRETQYF. The full variable domain, rest sourced from reference TRBV7-2 and TRBJ2-5, is GAGVSQSPSNKVTEKGKDVELRCDPISGHTALYWYRQSLGQGLEFLIYFQGNSAPDKSGLPSDRFSAERTGGSVSTLTIQRTQQEDSAVYLCASSALGGRETQYFGPGTRLLVL.

This chain uses TRBV5-8 with TRBJ1-5; maybe TRBD1 (6 bases). Germline loops: CDR1 SGHTS, CDR2 YDEGEE. V lost 1 base, J lost 8 bases, and 16 bases lay in between. This CDR3 has 15 amino acids. Here the CDR3 DNA reads TGTGCCAGCAGCTTGTCAGACAGGAGCAGGGAGCCCCAGCATTTT. Translation gives CASSLSDRSREPQHF.

The chain has TRBV9 and TRBJ1-2; 9 bases fit TRBD1. Germline lookup yields CDR1 SGDLS and CDR2 YYNGEE. The CDR3 extends over 17 amino acids. The J segment lost 5 bases and the V segment lost 3 bases, leaving 14 bases of the junction unmatched. The CDR3 region has the DNA TGTGCCAGCAGCGAAAGGACAGGGGCCGCCCTGCCTTATGGCTACACCTTC. Protein product: CASSERTGAALPYGYTF.

This rearrangement joins TRBV6-6 to TRBJ1-1; D is perhaps TRBD1 (5 bases). CDR3 size: 14 residues. Trimming stripped 6 bases from V and 11 bases from J, with 22 bases between. Per germline, CDR1 MNHNY and CDR2 SVGAGI (reference sequence). CDR3: CASRHGTRWFDAFF. Here the CDR3 DNA reads TGTGCCAGCAGACACGGGACTCGGTGGTTCGATGCTTTCTTT.

The V call is TRBV9, the J call TRBJ2-1, with 7 bases matching TRBD1. CDR3 length equals 15 residues. The germline V gene has CDR1 SGDLS and CDR2 YYNGEE. V trimming: 3 bases; J trimming: 0 bases; junction bases outside the gene matches: 3. The CDR3: CASSGQGNSYNEQFF. The CDR3 DNA reads TGTGCCAGCAGCGGACAGGGTAACTCCTACAATGAGCAGTTCTTC.

This chain connects TRBV18 to TRBJ2-7, with TRBD2 matching 8 bases. The CDR3 length is 13 residues. CDR1 and CDR2 from the germline V gene are KGHSH and LQKENI. Trimming took 5 bases from V and 6 from J; bases not matched to a gene: 6. The CDR3: CASSTGLEGEQYF. The CDR3 coding sequence is TGTGCCAGCTCAACGGGACTAGAGGGCGAGCAGTACTTC.

V is TRBV11-3 and J is TRBJ2-7; 8 bases fit TRBD1. CDR3 length equals 16 residues. Trimming cost V 5 bases and J 1 base; bases outside gene matches: 10. CDR1 SGHNT and CDR2 YENEEA come from the germline V gene. CDR3 amino acids: CASSPRQGTLSYEQYF. CDR3 sequence (DNA): TGTGCCAGCAGCCCACGACAGGGGACCCTATCCTACGAGCAGTACTTC.